This is a list of T cell receptor beta chains from one sample in a study of shared clonotypes between healthy human individuals. The protocol was immunoSEQ multiplex PCR, while the TCRdb copy is restricted to in-frame clones and leaves out a portion. Of a few million clones listed, approximately 94% are singletons. The specimen sequenced was naive CD4+ T cells sorted from blood. The source of these receptors is a man aged 18 to 35 in good health. Each CDR3 is given with its conserved first and last residue. The D gene is left open where the match is weak. Size values are once, few and many counts, or a class for expanded clones, and some rows have none.

14,-,TRBV2,TRBJ1-6,-,TGTGCCAGCAGTGAAGGGCAGATTAATTCACCCCTCCACTTT,CASSEGQINSPLHF
16,-,TRBV10-3,TRBJ1-3,-,TGTGCCATCAGGGCACCGGTACAGGCCTCTGGAAACACCATATATTTT,CAIRAPVQASGNTIYF
18,TRBD1,TRBV7-9,TRBJ2-6,-,TGTGCCAGCAGCTTAAGGCAGGGGGCACAGACTGGGGCCAACGTCCTGACTTTC,CASSLRQGAQTGANVLTF
14,-,TRBV13,TRBJ2-7,once,TGTGCCAGCAGCTCCCCAGAGGGTCCCTACGAGCAGTACTTC,CASSSPEGPYEQYF
13,-,TRBV30,TRBJ1-1,once,TGTGCCTGGAGTCCCAGACGGGATACTGAAGCTTTCTTT,CAWSPRRDTEAFF
16,-,TRBV5-6,TRBJ2-3,-,TGTGCCAGCAGCCCCCTGGGGAGCGAGATCACAGATACGCAGTATTTT,CASSPLGSEITDTQYF
15,TRBD1,TRBV7-2,TRBJ1-1,-,TGTGCCAGCAGCTTAGACAGGGGAAAAGGCACTGAAGCTTTCTTT,CASSLDRGKGTEAFF
15,-,TRBV7-9,TRBJ1-2,-,TGTGCCAGCAGCTTAGGACGGGGGGTTAACTATGGCTACACCTTC,CASSLGRGVNYGYTF
15,-,TRBV28,TRBJ1-5,-,TGTGCCAGCAGTTCCCGTCAGGTGAACAATCAGCCCCAGCATTTT,CASSSRQVNNQPQHF
12,-,TRBV7-8,TRBJ1-2,-,TGTGCCAGCAGCCCCGGGACATACGGCTACACCTTC,CASSPGTYGYTF
13,-,TRBV30,TRBJ1-4,-,TGTGCCTGGAGTGTAACTGATAATGAAAAACTGTTTTTT,CAWSVTDNEKLFF
12,-,TRBV27,TRBJ2-2,-,TGTGCCAGCGGCCGGCCCACCGGGGAGCTGTTTTTT,CASGRPTGELFF
14,-,TRBV5-6,TRBJ2-3,-,TGTGCCAGCAGCTTGGCCAGGTTCACAGATACGCAGTATTTT,CASSLARFTDTQYF
16,-,TRBV27,TRBJ2-2,-,TGTGCCAGCAGTCAACGTGCAAGTTCGAACACCGGGGAGCTGTTTTTT,CASSQRASSNTGELFF
14,-,TRBV27,TRBJ1-2,once,TGTGCCAGCAGTTTACTTCCGCTTTATGAGGGCTACACCTTC,CASSLLPLYEGYTF
16,TRBD1,TRBV7-2,TRBJ2-3,-,TGTGCCAGCAGGGTCGACAGGGTGCGGTTGGCAGATACGCAGTATTTT,CASRVDRVRLADTQYF
15,TRBD1,TRBV2,TRBJ2-7,-,TGTGCCAGCAGTGAAACCGGGACAGAGACCTACGAGCAGTACTTC,CASSETGTETYEQYF
15,TRBD1,TRBV7-9,TRBJ1-1,-,TGTGCCAGCAGCTTATCCGACAGGGATGGTTCTGAAGCTTTCTTT,CASSLSDRDGSEAFF
15,TRBD1,TRBV18,TRBJ2-3,once,TGTGCCAGCTCACCAAAGGACAGGATCACAGATACGCAGTATTTT,CASSPKDRITDTQYF
12,-,TRBV18,TRBJ2-3,-,TGTGCCAGCTCACCCAACACAGATACGCAGTATTTT,CASSPNTDTQYF
12,-,TRBV30,TRBJ1-5,-,TGTGCCTGGAGTGTATACAATCAGCCCCAGCATTTT,CAWSVYNQPQHF
15,TRBD2,TRBV25-1,TRBJ2-1,-,TGTGCCAGCAGCTCTCCGGGACTAGCATACAATGAGCAGTTCTTC,CASSSPGLAYNEQFF
17,TRBD2,TRBV25-1,TRBJ2-1,-,TGTGCCAGCAGTGCCCCCCTTGGGGAGGGAAACTACAATGAGCAGTTCTTC,CASSAPLGEGNYNEQFF
14,TRBD1,TRBV19,TRBJ1-2,-,TGTGCCAGTAGTATAGGACAGGGGGTCTATGGCTACACCTTC,CASSIGQGVYGYTF
16,-,TRBV18,TRBJ1-3,-,TGTGCCAGCTCACCCCCTGACAGTTACTCTGGAAACACCATATATTTT,CASSPPDSYSGNTIYF
14,TRBD2,TRBV10-3,TRBJ2-2,-,TGTGCCATCAGAACTAGCGTCCGCACCGGGGAGCTGTTTTTT,CAIRTSVRTGELFF
13,-,TRBV6-5,TRBJ1-5,-,TGTGCCAGCAGCCTTCGAAACAATCAGCCCCAGCATTTT,CASSLRNNQPQHF
16,-,TRBV7-9,TRBJ1-3,-,TGTGCCAGCAGCTCACCCAAGGGAACCACTGGAAACACCATATATTTT,CASSSPKGTTGNTIYF
15,-,TRBV19,TRBJ1-2,-,TGTGCCAGTAGTATAGAAAGGGGCCCCGGCAATGGCTACACCTTC,CASSIERGPGNGYTF
15,-,TRBV6-1,TRBJ1-6,-,TGTGCCAGCAGAGACCTACGAGGGAATAATTCACCCCTCCACTTT,CASRDLRGNNSPLHF
14,-,TRBV19,TRBJ1-5,-,TGTGCCAGTAGTATTGGTTTCAGCAATCAGCCCCAGCATTTT,CASSIGFSNQPQHF
16,-,TRBV5-4,TRBJ2-5,-,TGTGCCAGCAGCCCTCGATTGGGGGCGGGTCAAGAGACCCAGTACTTC,CASSPRLGAGQETQYF
13,-,TRBV5-8,TRBJ2-5,-,TGTGCCAGCAGCTTGGCTATTCAAGAGACCCAGTACTTC,CASSLAIQETQYF
13,-,TRBV5-4,TRBJ1-5,-,TGTGCCAGCAGCTTGGGACCCCTTGTCACCCAGCATTTT,CASSLGPLVTQHF
14,-,TRBV27,TRBJ2-2,-,TGTGCCAGCAGGCCGGCCGGGAACACCGGGGAGCTGTTTTTT,CASRPAGNTGELFF
12,-,TRBV28,TRBJ1-2,-,TGTGCCAGCAGATCTGACAGCGCCGGCTACACCTTC,CASRSDSAGYTF
13,TRBD1,TRBV10-3,TRBJ2-2,-,TGTGCCATGGGGACAGGGGTTACCGGGGAGCTGTTTTTT,CAMGTGVTGELFF
13,-,TRBV5-6,TRBJ1-1,-,TGTGCCAGCAGCTTAGGGCAGGGTGGAACAGCTTTCTTT,CASSLGQGGTAFF
13,-,TRBV10-2,TRBJ2-7,-,TGCGCCAGCAGATCTTGGGAAAACTACGAGCAGTACTTC,CASRSWENYEQYF
15,TRBD2,TRBV27,TRBJ2-2,-,TGTGCCAGCAGCCGGGAGGGCGGTCGGACCGGGGAGCTGTTTTTT,CASSREGGRTGELFF
14,-,TRBV10-3,TRBJ2-3,-,TGTGCCATCCTAAGCGGAGCGAATACAGATACGCAGTATTTT,CAILSGANTDTQYF
15,-,TRBV6-6,TRBJ2-6,-,TGTGCCAGCAGACCCGACAACTCTGGGGCCAACGTCCTGACTTTC,CASRPDNSGANVLTF
14,-,TRBV5-4,TRBJ2-3,once,TGTGCCAGCAGCCCTTACGGGGTGGCAGATACGCAGTATTTT,CASSPYGVADTQYF
15,TRBD1,TRBV4-1,TRBJ1-6,-,TGCGCCAGCAGCCAAGATAGACAGGGGAGATCACCCCTCCACTTT,CASSQDRQGRSPLHF
13,-,TRBV7-2,TRBJ1-2,-,TGTGCCAGCAGCCCTCCGCGGAATTGGGGCTACACCTTC,CASSPPRNWGYTF
14,TRBD1,TRBV18,TRBJ1-6,once,TGTGCCAGCTCACCAGGACAGGGGAATTCACCCCTCCACTTT,CASSPGQGNSPLHF
14,-,TRBV6-6,TRBJ1-5,-,TGTGCCAGCACTTCCGCGGATAGCAATCAGCCCCAGCATTTT,CASTSADSNQPQHF
15,TRBD2,TRBV19,TRBJ2-3,-,TGTGCCAGTAGTAGGACTAGCGGGAGCACAGATACGCAGTATTTT,CASSRTSGSTDTQYF
16,TRBD1,TRBV18,TRBJ1-5,-,TGTGCCAGCTCCTTACGGGACAGGGGGAAGCAACAGCCCCAGCATTTT,CASSLRDRGKQQPQHF
14,TRBD2,TRBV29-1,TRBJ2-5,-,TGCAGCGTCGGAGGGGCGGGGGTCCAAGAGACCCAGTACTTC,CSVGGAGVQETQYF
13,-,TRBV5-1,TRBJ1-1,-,TGCGCCAGCAGCTTGGCCGGTAGAAGTGAAGCTTTCTTT,CASSLAGRSEAFF
14,-,TRBV6-6,TRBJ2-7,-,TGTGCCAGCAGTCAAACAGGGAGCTCCTACGAGCAGTACTTC,CASSQTGSSYEQYF
15,-,TRBV18,TRBJ1-2,-,TGTGCCAGCTCACCCTCTTGGGGGGGCGCTCGTGGCTACACCTTC,CASSPSWGGARGYTF
15,-,TRBV5-1,TRBJ2-5,-,TGCGCCAGCAGCCTCGCCGGGGCGGGCCGGGAGACCCAGTACTTC,CASSLAGAGRETQYF
13,TRBD1,TRBV2,TRBJ1-1,-,TGTGCCAGCAGTCAGGGGGCCCCAATGGAGGCTTTCTTT,CASSQGAPMEAFF
17,TRBD1,TRBV9,TRBJ2-2,-,TGTGCCAGCAGCCCTAGAGTTGGGACAGGGAACACCGGGGAGCTGTTTTTT,CASSPRVGTGNTGELFF
14,TRBD1,TRBV2,TRBJ2-1,-,TGTGCCAGCAGGGGGACAGGGGCCTACAATGAGCAGTTCTTC,CASRGTGAYNEQFF